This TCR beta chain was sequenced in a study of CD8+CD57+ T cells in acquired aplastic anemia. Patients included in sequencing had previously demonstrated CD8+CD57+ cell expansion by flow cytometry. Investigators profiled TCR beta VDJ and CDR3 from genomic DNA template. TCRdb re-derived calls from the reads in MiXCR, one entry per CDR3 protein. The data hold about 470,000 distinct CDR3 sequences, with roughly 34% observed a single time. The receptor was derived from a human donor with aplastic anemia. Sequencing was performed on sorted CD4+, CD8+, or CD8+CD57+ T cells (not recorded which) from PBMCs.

The CDR3 loop reads CASRELGREAFF. CDR3 nucleotide sequence: TGTGCCAGCAGAGAATTGGGACGTGAAGCTTTCTTT. The V and J genes are TRBV2 and TRBJ1-1; TRBD1 is a possible D gene (5 bases). The CDR3 is 12 amino acids. Trimming left V 6 bases short and J 7 bases short, with 12 bases between. In germline, CDR1 is SNHLY, CDR2 FYNNEI.